This TCR beta chain comes out of a study of shared clonotypes between healthy human individuals. This clone was counted many times. For unsorted PBMC, 250 to 300 ng DNA per replicate equaled approximately 30,000 T cell genomes. Method: immunoSEQ multiplex PCR; TCRdb's copy keeps in-frame clones and lacks some. Of fewer than 550,000 clones in the sample, about 80% were seen once. V was shortened by 4 bases and J by 4 bases, with 14 bases between the two germline ends. The CDR3 is made up of 14 amino acids. From germline, CDR1 is SGHNT and CDR2 YYREEE (reference sequence). V and J are TRBV5-4 and TRBJ2-5, with TRBD2 as a possible D gene (6 bases). The sequencing input was PBMCs. This TCR derives from a woman in her thirties or forties in good health. Some clones in this sample may be carry-over from other donors' samples. CDR3 sequence: CASSGGTSRETQYF. DNA of the CDR3: TGTGCCAGCAGCGGGGGAACTAGCAGAGAGACCCAGTACTTC.